These T cell receptor beta chains were read from a single sample in a study of graft-versus-host responses after intestinal transplantation. Clones were read by immunoSEQ multiplex PCR, and TCRdb kept only the in-frame ones, dropping some. The sample includes about 11,000 clones, 76% of them seen just once. The specimen was ileum tissue, collected 23 days after intestinal transplant. The receptors were gathered from a human patient who received an intestinal transplant, so some T cells may come from the graft donor. CDR3s include the opening cysteine and the closing phenylalanine or tryptophan. A D gene is named only where the DNA matches it firmly. The listing skips clone size in some rows; elsewhere it reads once, few, many or a size class.

D gene,clone size,V gene,J gene,CDR3 DNA,CDR3 protein
.,.,TRBV5-6,TRBJ2-3,TGTGCCAGCAGCCAAGGGGGGCGGCTTAACACAGATACGCAGTATTTT,CASSQGGRLNTDTQYF
.,.,TRBV5-1,TRBJ2-7,TGCGCCAGCAGCTTGGTGGGGGACTACGAGCAGTACTTC,CASSLVGDYEQYF
.,few,TRBV27,TRBJ2-2,TGTGCCAGCAGTTTATCGATTATCCTTGGATCCGGGGAGCTGTTTTTT,CASSLSIILGSGELFF
.,.,TRBV5-4,TRBJ2-5,TGTGCCAGCAGCTACCTCGGTGCTAACCAGGGGGAGACCCAGTACTTC,CASSYLGANQGETQYF
.,once,TRBV30,TRBJ1-1,TGTGCCTGGAGTGCAGAGGGGACCACTGAAGCTTTCTTT,CAWSAEGTTEAFF
.,few,TRBV2,TRBJ1-3,TGTGCCAGCAGTGAAGGGGGAACTGGAAACACCATATATTTT,CASSEGGTGNTIYF
.,.,TRBV5-1,TRBJ1-1,TGCGCCAGCAGCCTGGTTCGAGGGGCTGAAGCTTTCTTT,CASSLVRGAEAFF
.,.,TRBV7-9,TRBJ2-7,TGTGCCATTCTTCGAGTGGCCCCCGGACTGCAGAGCTACGAGCAGTACTTC,CAILRVAPGLQSYEQYF
.,.,TRBV7-2,TRBJ1-5,TGTGCCAGCAGCTTTTCCCGAAGCAATCAGCCCCAGCATTTT,CASSFSRSNQPQHF
.,.,TRBV25-1,TRBJ2-3,TGTGCCAGCAGTGTCAAGGGGGGCACAGATACGCAGTATTTT,CASSVKGGTDTQYF
.,.,TRBV10-3,TRBJ2-3,TGTGCCATCAGTGAGGGGTCTGGGGTGGCAGCAGATACGCAGTATTTT,CAISEGSGVAADTQYF
TRBD2,.,TRBV5-6,TRBJ2-1,TGTGCCAGCAGCTATGGACTAGCGGGGTACAATGAGCAGTTCTTC,CASSYGLAGYNEQFF
TRBD1,.,TRBV7-7,TRBJ2-2,TGTGCCAGCAGCGAGACAGGGGTCGGCACCGGGGAGCTGTTTTTT,CASSETGVGTGELFF
TRBD1,.,TRBV5-1,TRBJ2-1,TGCGCCAGCAGCCCGGGACAGGGGGGGCCCTACAATGAGCAGTTCTTC,CASSPGQGGPYNEQFF
.,once,TRBV6-5,TRBJ1-1,TGTGCCAGCAGTGAAGGGACGTCGCTGAGGGCTTTCTTT,CASSEGTSLRAFF
.,.,TRBV11-3,TRBJ2-7,TGTGCCAGCAGCTGGAACAGTTACGAGCAGTACTTC,CASSWNSYEQYF
TRBD1,once,TRBV29-1,TRBJ2-3,TGCAGCGTGCTCCGGGACAGGGGGGGATATACGCAGTATTTT,CSVLRDRGGYTQYF
TRBD2,.,TRBV7-2,TRBJ2-7,TGTGCCAGCAGCTTAGCTGGGAACCTAGCGGGGGACTACGAGCAGTACTTC,CASSLAGNLAGDYEQYF
.,.,TRBV2,TRBJ2-6,TGTGCCAGCAGTGGGGGATTGATACGCTCTGGGGCCAACGTCCTGACTTTC,CASSGGLIRSGANVLTF
TRBD1,.,TRBV28,TRBJ2-1,TGTGCCAGCAGTAGGGACAGGTCGGTCTACAATGAGCAGTTCTTC,CASSRDRSVYNEQFF
TRBD2,.,TRBV28,TRBJ2-2,TGTGCCAGCAGTCTGTTTGGGGCCGGGGGGCTAGCGGGCGGCGGGGAGCTGTTTTTT,CASSLFGAGGLAGGGELFF
.,.,TRBV5-1,TRBJ2-7,TGCGCCAGCAGCTTTAGAAGGGGCGAGCAGTACTTC,CASSFRRGEQYF
.,once,TRBV13,TRBJ2-5,TGTGCCAGCAGCCCCTCGGAGACCCAGTACTTC,CASSPSETQYF
.,.,TRBV6-5,TRBJ2-7,TGTGCCAGCAGTTTCGGACAGAATCAGTACTTC,CASSFGQNQYF
.,.,TRBV20-1,TRBJ2-7,TGCAGTGTTCTTAGCTGGGGCGAGCAGTACTTC,CSVLSWGEQYF
TRBD2,.,TRBV9,TRBJ2-1,TGTGCCAGCAGCCTTTACAGCGGGAGGTTGGATGAGCAGTTCTTC,CASSLYSGRLDEQFF
TRBD2,.,TRBV19,TRBJ2-1,TGTGCCAGTACCCTCCGGACTAGCGGGAGAAATGAGCAGTTCTTC,CASTLRTSGRNEQFF
TRBD1,.,TRBV4-2,TRBJ2-7,TGTGCCAGCAGCCATCCCAGGCCGGGACAGGGAGGCGAGCAGTACTTC,CASSHPRPGQGGEQYF
.,.,TRBV6-5,TRBJ2-7,TGTGCCAGCAGCGTACGCAGGATCGGCGAGCAGTACTTC,CASSVRRIGEQYF
TRBD2,few,TRBV30,TRBJ2-7,TGTGCCTGGAGTGCGGCATTAGCGGGACCCCTGGGCGAGCAGTACTTC,CAWSAALAGPLGEQYF
.,.,TRBV27,TRBJ2-1,TGTGCCAGCAGGCCCTGGAACAATGAGCAGTTCTTC,CASRPWNNEQFF
TRBD1,.,TRBV25-1,TRBJ2-7,TGTGCCAGCAGTGGACCGGGACAGGGGTACGAGCAGTACTTC,CASSGPGQGYEQYF
.,once,TRBV19,TRBJ2-7,TGTGCCAGTAGTATAGTCGGCGAAACCTACGAGCAGTACTTC,CASSIVGETYEQYF
.,few,TRBV5-6,TRBJ1-2,TGTGCCAGCACTTGGGGTGGGGTAAGGCTGTCCCACTATGGCTACACCTTC,CASTWGGVRLSHYGYTF
.,.,TRBV7-9,TRBJ1-4,TGTGCCAGCAGCTTAGGGACCCACGAAAAACTGTTTTTT,CASSLGTHEKLFF
TRBD1,.,TRBV7-9,TRBJ1-2,TGTGCCAGCAGTCACACGACAGGGGGCGAGGGCTACACCTTC,CASSHTTGGEGYTF
TRBD1,.,TRBV5-1,TRBJ2-2,TGCGCCAGCAGCTTACAGGGGGCGAACACCGGGGAGCTGTTTTTT,CASSLQGANTGELFF
.,.,TRBV11-1,TRBJ2-5,TGTGCCAGCAGCTCCGAGGGGCGGACGCCAGAGACCCAGTACTTC,CASSSEGRTPETQYF
.,.,TRBV19,TRBJ2-7,TGTGCCAGCAGGTCCCGAGGTCCGGGAAAGGGCGAGCAGTACTTC,CASRSRGPGKGEQYF
.,.,TRBV4-1,TRBJ1-2,TGCGCCAGCAGCCAAGGCGGGGAGCCCCTCTATGGCTACACCTTC,CASSQGGEPLYGYTF
TRBD1,few,TRBV25-1,TRBJ2-7,TGTGCCAGCAGTGATCTACAAGGGGACAGGGGCTACGAGCAGTACTTC,CASSDLQGDRGYEQYF
.,.,TRBV19,TRBJ2-1,TGTGCCAGTAGTATCGGGAGCTCCTACAATGAGCAGTTCTTC,CASSIGSSYNEQFF
.,.,TRBV11-3,TRBJ1-1,TGTGCCAGCAGCTTCAGGGTCGGCACTGAAGCTTTCTTT,CASSFRVGTEAFF
.,.,TRBV4-1,TRBJ1-1,TGCGCCAGCAGCCAGGGGGTGAACACTGAAGCTTTCTTT,CASSQGVNTEAFF
.,.,TRBV27,TRBJ1-1,TGTGCCAGCAGTTCCTCCCTGACGGGGGACTACTGGGACACTGAAGCTTTCTTT,CASSSSLTGDYWDTEAFF
TRBD2,.,TRBV4-3,TRBJ2-7,TGCGCCGATACCCCTCAGGGGACTAGCGATACCTACGAGCAGTACTTC,CADTPQGTSDTYEQYF